Each of the 27 T cell receptor beta chains below was sequenced from the same sample in a study of cytomegalovirus exposure and HLA in healthy donors. The PCR employed 60 Vbeta primers together with 13 Jbeta primers. The protocol was immunoSEQ multiplex PCR, while the TCRdb copy is restricted to in-frame clones and leaves out a portion. The table for this sample gives 100,000 to 150,000 clones. Sequencing was performed on PBMCs. These receptors originate from a young man in good health and CMV-seronegative.

As DNA, the CDR3 is TGTGCCAGCAGTTCGGGACAGGGTAATGAAAAACTGTTTTTT. Its protein product is CASSSGQGNEKLFF. The gene calls are TRBV28 and TRBJ1-4; 9 nucleotides match TRBD1. Losses at the gene ends were 4 bases for V and 4 bases for J; bases not matched to a gene: 1. Germline V gene sequence: CDR1 MDHEN, CDR2 SYDVKM. This CDR3 has 14 residues. The complete variable domain, with remaining parts taken from reference TRBV28 and TRBJ1-4, reads DVKVTQSSRYLVKRTGEKVFLECVQDMDHENMFWYRQDPGLGLRLIYFSYDVKMKEKGDIPEGYSVSREKKERFSLILESASTNQTSMYLCASSSGQGNEKLFFGSGTQLSVL.

The chain recombines TRBV30 with TRBJ1-5, with TRBD1 matching over 7 bases. Germline CDR1 reads GTSNPN; CDR2 reads SVGIG (reference sequence). J lost 4 bases, V lost 1 base, and 7 bases had no gene match. The CDR3 sequence is 15 residues long. The CDR3 region is CAWSGAGTANQPQHF. CDR3 nucleotide sequence: TGTGCCTGGAGTGGGGCCGGGACAGCGAATCAGCCCCAGCATTTT.

J is TRBJ1-1 and V is TRBV5-6; 7 bases map to TRBD1. The CDR3 has 16 residues. Germline-derived CDR1 and CDR2 are SGHDT and YYEEEE. The trim removed 4 bases at V and 0 bases at J, leaving 9 bases unmatched. The CDR3 DNA follows: TGTGCCAGCAGCGGAAACCAGGGGGATGTGAACACTGAAGCTTTCTTT. Protein: CASSGNQGDVNTEAFF.

V gene TRBV13 combines with J gene TRBJ1-2, with D tentatively TRBD1 (5 bases). CDR3 size: 14 residues. Trimming left V 3 bases short and J 4 bases short, with 12 bases between. Germline V gives CDR1 PRHDT, CDR2 FYEKMQ (reference sequence). The DNA for the CDR3 is TGTGCCAGCAGCTTGGGGGGTTTAGGCTATGGCTACACCTTC. This gives the protein CASSLGGLGYGYTF.

The rearrangement joins TRBV6-6 to TRBJ1-1, with D perhaps matching TRBD1 (5 bases). This CDR3 is built from 13 residues. Germline V gene sequence: CDR1 MNHNY, CDR2 SVGAGI (reference sequence). The V end was cut by 2 bases, the J end by 1 base, with 5 bases between. The CDR3 nucleotides are TGTGCCAGCAGTTACAGGGGGAACACTGAAGCTTTCTTT. Encoded protein: CASSYRGNTEAFF.

The chain joins TRBV7-9 to TRBJ1-1; D gene uncertain. This CDR3 region has 12 residues. Germline V gene lookup returns CDR1 SEHNR and CDR2 FQNEAQ (reference sequence). The ends were cut back, 3 bases at V and 7 bases at J, with 9 bases in the middle. In nucleotides, the CDR3 is TGTGCCAGCAGCTTGAGAGCCTATGAAGCTTTCTTT. As protein: CASSLRAYEAFF.

The V call is TRBV28, the J call TRBJ2-7, with TRBD1 matching 8 bases. This CDR3 is built from 14 residues. From germline, CDR1 is MDHEN and CDR2 SYDVKM. The V segment lost 3 bases and the J segment 4 bases; nucleotides outside the gene matches: 5. For the CDR3, the DNA is TGTGCCAGCAGTTTGGGCAGGACAGGGTACGAGCAGTACTTC. It encodes CASSLGRTGYEQYF.

The chain combines TRBV2 with TRBJ1-1, with 7 bases matching TRBD1. V was clipped by 6 bases and J by 7 bases; unmatched bases: 8. The CDR3 spans 13 residues. In germline, CDR1 is SNHLY, CDR2 FYNNEI. CDR3 nucleotide sequence: TGTGCCAGCAGCCTCCGACAGGGCCTTGAAGCTTTCTTT. Its translation is CASSLRQGLEAFF.

The rearrangement links TRBV11-1 to TRBJ1-1; 7 bases match TRBD1. This CDR3 has 13 amino acids. V shed 6 bases and J 4 bases; nucleotides not matched to a gene: 5. Germline assignment: CDR1 SGHAT and CDR2 FQDESV (reference sequence). CDR3 loop: CASRPSGGTEAFF. CDR3 DNA sequence: TGTGCCAGCAGACCTTCAGGGGGCACTGAAGCTTTCTTT.

The rearrangement links TRBV7-2 to TRBJ2-3, with 7 nucleotides matching TRBD1. CDR3 length: 17 amino acids. Germline V CDR1 and CDR2: SGHTA, FQGNSA. V trimming: 3 bases; J trimming: 0 bases; junction bases outside the gene matches: 9. The CDR3 DNA reads TGTGCCAGCAGCTTGAACAGGGGCGCTCTTAGCACAGATACGCAGTATTTT. Its protein product is CASSLNRGALSTDTQYF.

The rearrangement links TRBV12-2 to TRBJ2-7; no DNA check was done on the table's D call, TRBD2. TRBV12-2 is given as a pseudogene. The CDR3 sequence is 17 residues long. CDR3 coding DNA: TGTGCAAGTCGCTTAGCAACTAGCGGGAGACCCCTCTACGAGCAGTACTTC. It yields the protein CASRLATSGRPLYEQYF.

V usage is TRBV27 and J usage is TRBJ2-7; 8 bases fit TRBD2. The CDR3 is 13 residues long. Germline loops: CDR1 MNHEY, CDR2 SMNVEV (reference sequence). With V trimmed by 9 bases and J by 5 bases, 9 bases remained unmatched. CDR3 nucleotides: TGTGCCAGTGCAAGAGCGGGAGTCCACGAGCAGTACTTC. It translates to CASARAGVHEQYF.

The chain carries TRBV7-9 and TRBJ2-7; TRBD1 matches 11 bases. V was clipped by 3 bases and J by 2 bases; unmatched bases: 15. Germline assignment: CDR1 SEHNR and CDR2 FQNEAQ (reference sequence). CDR3 size: 19 residues. The chain's CDR3 is CASSFTGQGGRVVTYEQYF. The CDR3 nucleotides read TGTGCCAGCAGCTTTACGGGACAGGGGGGTAGAGTGGTGACCTACGAGCAGTACTTC.

The chain combines TRBV27 with TRBJ2-1, with 13 bases identical to TRBD2. The CDR3 consists of 16 residues. Germline V CDR1 and CDR2: MNHEY, SMNVEV (reference sequence). V was pared by 5 bases and J by 8 bases, with 9 bases of the junction left unmatched. Written as DNA, the CDR3 is TGTGCCAGCAGTACACGGACTAGCGGGAGTCCCCATGAGCAGTTCTTC. Translated: CASSTRTSGSPHEQFF.

CDR3 in DNA: TGTGCCAGCAGCTTATCCCGCAGCGGGACATACGAGCAGTACTTC. Residues: CASSLSRSGTYEQYF. The chain has TRBV7-2 and TRBJ2-7, with D perhaps TRBD2 (7 bases). Trimming pared 2 bases from V and 4 bases from J, leaving 15 bases between. CDR3 size: 15 residues. Germline V gene lookup returns CDR1 SGHTA and CDR2 FQGNSA.

This sequence joins TRBV5-1 and TRBJ2-2; D ambiguous. Germline V gene lookup returns CDR1 SGHRS and CDR2 YFSETQ. Trimming removed 5 bases from V and 1 base from J, with 6 bases in between. This CDR3 region has 13 residues. CDR3 nucleotides: TGCGCCAGCAGTCACGGGAACACCGGGGAGCTGTTTTTT. Its translation is CASSHGNTGELFF.

This chain links TRBV18 with TRBJ1-2; 9 bases line up with TRBD1. V lost 7 bases, J lost 6 bases, and 18 bases stayed unmatched. Germline CDR1 and CDR2: KGHSH and LQKENI. CDR3 length: 17 amino acids. The CDR3 DNA reads as TGTGCCAGCTTCGTTACAGGGGGCTCACCCAATGGCAATGGCTACACCTTC. Its translation: CASFVTGGSPNGNGYTF.

The rearrangement uses TRBV5-1 and TRBJ2-2; 10 positions agree with TRBD2. Per the germline V gene, CDR1 is SGHRS and CDR2 is YFSETQ. The V and J ends lost 4 bases and 2 bases, in that order; junction bases with no gene match: 8. CDR3 length: 17 residues. The CDR3 DNA is TGCGCCAGCAGCCCTTTAGCGGGAGGAACTAACACCGGGGAGCTGTTTTTT. Translated: CASSPLAGGTNTGELFF.

CDR3 protein: CAISSSGTSYNEQFF. The CDR3 nucleotides are TGTGCCATCAGTTCTAGCGGGACGTCCTACAATGAGCAGTTCTTC. The chain employs TRBV10-3 and TRBJ2-1; 9 nucleotides match TRBD2. Germline-derived CDR1 and CDR2 are ENHRY and SYGVKD. Unmatched junction bases numbered 3, after V lost 5 bases and J lost 1 base. This CDR3 contains 15 residues.

The V gene is TRBV10-1, the J gene TRBJ1-5; TRBD1 agrees at 7 bases. Per germline, CDR1 WNHNN and CDR2 SYGVQD (reference sequence). This CDR3 has 15 amino acids. Trimming cost V 6 bases and J 5 bases; bases outside gene matches: 10. CDR3 in amino acids: CASRTPPGQHQPQHF. CDR3 in DNA: TGCGCCAGCAGGACTCCCCCGGGACAGCATCAGCCCCAGCATTTT.

This sequence joins TRBV7-6 and TRBJ1-1; tentatively, D is TRBD1 (5 bases). Deletions cut 1 base from V and 0 bases from J, with 12 bases between. CDR1 and CDR2 from the germline V gene are SGHVS and FNYEAQ. CDR3 size: 16 residues. The CDR3 sequence: CASSLGLGGMNTEAFF. The DNA for the CDR3 is TGTGCCAGCAGCTTAGGGCTGGGGGGTATGAACACTGAAGCTTTCTTT.

The chain carries TRBV18 and TRBJ2-6; a possible D gene is TRBD1 (5 bases). V was cut by 9 bases and J by 2 bases, with 23 bases left in between. CDR3 size: 18 residues. CDR1 KGHSH and CDR2 LQKENI come from the germline V gene. CDR3 DNA: TGTGCCAGTTTACCTCCAGGGCAAATCTCCGCTGGGGCCAACGTCCTGACTTTC. It codes for CASLPPGQISAGANVLTF.

This chain joins TRBV11-3 and TRBJ2-5; possible D gene TRBD1, 6 bases. The CDR3 has 15 amino acids. From germline, CDR1 is SGHNT and CDR2 YENEEA. V lost 5 bases and J lost 3, with 16 bases in between. Written as DNA, the CDR3 is TGTGCCAGCAGCGAGAACAGGGTAGTGGAAGAGACCCAGTACTTC. Protein product: CASSENRVVEETQYF.

The chain recombines TRBV5-4 with TRBJ1-2, with D possibly being TRBD1 (6 bases). This CDR3 is 11 amino acids long. V dropped 4 bases and J dropped 10 bases, with 11 bases sitting between them. Germline CDR1 is SGHNT and CDR2 is YYREEE (reference sequence). The CDR3 nucleotides read TGTGCCAGCAGCCGACAGGCCGACTACACCTTC. Protein sequence: CASSRQADYTF.

The genes are TRBV5-5 and TRBJ1-1; 7 bases fit TRBD1. V lost 0 bases and J lost 10; bases outside the gene matches: 9. This CDR3 contains 14 residues. CDR1 SGHKS and CDR2 YYEKEE come from the germline V gene (reference sequence). CDR3 DNA sequence: TGTGCCAGCAGCTTGGTAGGGGGCGTTTATCTAGCTTTCTTT. This codes for CASSLVGGVYLAFF.

This chain connects TRBV20-1 to TRBJ2-3; D remains unclear. CDR3 length: 11 residues. The germline V gene has CDR1 DFQATT and CDR2 SNEGSKA (reference sequence). Between the trimmed V and J ends, which lost 1 base and 4 bases, there was a span of 3 bases. The CDR3 loop is CSARVADTQYF. The CDR3 DNA follows: TGCAGTGCTAGAGTAGCAGATACGCAGTATTTT.

The V and J genes are TRBV10-3 and TRBJ1-3; TRBD1 matches 7 bases. V gave up 6 bases and J gave up 0 bases; unmatched junction bases: 8. From germline, CDR1 is ENHRY and CDR2 SYGVKD. CDR3 size: 16 residues. The CDR3, as DNA: TGTGCCATCAGATTTACCGGGACAGACTCTGGAAACACCATATATTTT. It is translated as CAIRFTGTDSGNTIYF.